One and the same sample provided the 17 T cell receptor beta chains below, sequenced in a study of CD8 T cells in Susac syndrome. RNA was extracted with the RNeasy kit, and a quantity of about 0.45 to 1 ug was reverse transcribed using random hexamers. Each CDR3 protein is one row after TCRdb ran MiXCR on the immunoSEQ multiplex PCR reads. The profile shows tens of thousands of distinct CDR3 sequences, 91% of them singletons. The specimen was CD8+ T cells from PBMCs. The receptor source for this set is a human donor with multiple sclerosis.

The chain employs TRBV5-1 and TRBJ2-7, with 9 positions matching TRBD2. Germline V CDR1 and CDR2: SGHRS, YFSETQ. The CDR3 totals 15 residues. V gave up 4 bases and J gave up 2 bases; unmatched junction bases: 7. CDR3: CASSPEERGAYEQYF. For the CDR3, the DNA is TGCGCCAGCAGCCCCGAGGAGCGGGGGGCCTACGAGCAGTACTTC.

The chain has TRBV4-3 and TRBJ2-7, with D perhaps assigned TRBD1 or TRBD2 (5 bases each). V was clipped by 0 bases and J by 1 base, with 13 bases between them. Germline loops: CDR1 LGHNA, CDR2 YSLEER. This CDR3 is 16 amino acids long. Written as DNA, the CDR3 is TGCGCCAGCAGCCAAGATAAGGGACCCGGATCCTACGAGCAGTACTTC. Its protein product is CASSQDKGPGSYEQYF.

The chain has TRBV6-2 or TRBV6-3 and TRBJ2-2; 16 nucleotides agree with TRBD2. CDR1 is MNHEY, CDR2 SVGEGT, per germline. The CDR3 extends over 17 amino acids. J was trimmed by 7 bases and V by 2 bases; bases with no gene match: 4. In DNA form, the CDR3 reads TGTGCCAGCAGTTACGGGACTAGCGGGAGGGCCCACGGGGAGCTGTTTTTT. Encoded protein: CASSYGTSGRAHGELFF.

J is TRBJ2-1 and V is TRBV20-1; D perhaps matches TRBD2 (6 bases). Germline assignment: CDR1 DFQATT and CDR2 SNEGSKA (reference sequence). The CDR3 has 15 residues. The V and J ends lost 6 bases and 0 bases respectively, with 15 bases between them. The CDR3 DNA reads as TGCAGTGCCAGAATAGCGGCGAGCTCCTACAATGAGCAGTTCTTC. Its translation is CSARIAASSYNEQFF.

The genes are TRBV9 and TRBJ2-1; TRBD2 aligns across 8 bases. V lost 3 bases to trimming and J lost 10 bases; unmatched junction nucleotides: 9. The CDR3 is made up of 14 amino acids. Germline CDR1 SGDLS, CDR2 YYNGEE. The CDR3 DNA is TGTGCCAGCAGCGGGGGGTCTAGCGGGCAAGAGCAGTTCTTC. Its protein product is CASSGGSSGQEQFF.

This clonotype has just a few counts. The chain couples TRBV4-1 to TRBJ2-7, with D possibly matching TRBD2 (5 bases). CDR3 length: 16 residues. Germline CDR1 reads MGHRA; CDR2 reads YSYEKL. Trimming shortened V by 1 base and J by 4 bases, and 17 bases separated the two germline ends. This CDR3 is CASSQVKSGDPYEQYF. The CDR3 bases are TGCGCCAGCAGCCAAGTGAAGAGCGGAGACCCTTACGAGCAGTACTTC.

The chain employs TRBV27 and TRBJ2-1, with 9 bases lining up with TRBD2. This CDR3 is built from 15 residues. With 2 bases clipped from V and 9 bases from J, the junction kept 8 bases outside the gene matches. Per the germline V gene, CDR1 is MNHEY and CDR2 is SMNVEV (reference sequence). CDR3: CASSLIVAGEGEQFF. The CDR3 DNA reads TGTGCCAGCAGTTTAATAGTAGCGGGAGAAGGTGAGCAGTTCTTC.

This clonotype came up once. The chain has TRBV7-8 and TRBJ2-5, with 12 bases aligning to TRBD2. CDR3 length equals 16 residues. V gave up 5 bases and J gave up 4 bases; unmatched junction bases: 8. Per the germline V gene, CDR1 is SGHVS and CDR2 is FQNEAQ. The CDR3 bases are TGTGCCAGCAGCCCGCCGACTAGCGGGAGCGGAGAGACCCAGTACTTC. Its protein is CASSPPTSGSGETQYF.

V gene TRBV7-2 combines with J gene TRBJ1-5; the D is unclear. Trimming removed 5 bases from V and 2 bases from J, with 19 bases in between. The CDR3 sequence is 17 residues long. Germline V gene sequence: CDR1 SGHTA, CDR2 FQGNSA. The CDR3 is CASSLIFGPLGNQPQHF. The CDR3 nucleotides are TGTGCCAGCAGCCTAATATTCGGGCCTTTGGGCAATCAGCCCCAGCATTTT.

This chain connects TRBV12-3 or TRBV12-4 to TRBJ1-2, with a weak D call TRBD1 (5 bases). The CDR3 contains 15 residues. V was cut by 5 bases and J by 1 base, with 14 bases left in between. DNA for the CDR3: TGTGCCAGCAGTGGGGCCCAGGACATTAACTATGGCTACACCTTC. It specifies CASSGAQDINYGYTF.

This chain joins TRBV27 and TRBJ2-3, with D possibly being TRBD1 (5 bases). Per the germline V gene, CDR1 is MNHEY and CDR2 is SMNVEV (reference sequence). The CDR3 has 15 residues. The V gene lost 8 bases and the J gene lost 4 bases, with 19 bases spanning the gap. The CDR3 sequence is CASGPRTNSADTQYF. CDR3 sequence (DNA): TGTGCCAGCGGGCCACGGACAAACTCCGCAGATACGCAGTATTTT.

V and J are TRBV7-6 and TRBJ2-3; D is unresolved. Trimming took off 3 bases at V and 6 bases at J, with 10 bases between the two ends. Germline-derived CDR1 and CDR2 are SGHVS and FNYEAQ. The CDR3 contains 13 residues. In DNA form, the CDR3 reads TGTGCCAGCAGCTTGTCCCTAGTTGATACGCAGTATTTT. Protein: CASSLSLVDTQYF.

The chain combines TRBV6-2 or TRBV6-3 with TRBJ1-5; possibly TRBD1 for D (5 bases). V gave up 7 bases and J gave up 4 bases, with 11 bases separating them. CDR1 is MNHEY and CDR2 is SVGEGT in the germline V gene. The CDR3 is 13 amino acids. Here the CDR3 DNA reads TGTGCCAGCACGCTCGGACAAAATCAGCCCCAGCATTTT. This sequence encodes CASTLGQNQPQHF.

The genes are TRBV18 and TRBJ2-5, with D maybe TRBD2 (5 bases). V was trimmed by 0 bases and J by 6 bases, leaving 8 bases between them. From germline, CDR1 is KGHSH and CDR2 LQKENI. The CDR3 covers 13 residues. CDR3 in amino acids: CASSPPDFQTQYF. In DNA, the CDR3 is TGTGCCAGCTCACCACCGGACTTCCAGACCCAGTACTTC.

V gene TRBV11-1 combines with J gene TRBJ2-1; D may be TRBD1 (6 bases). The V end was cut by 5 bases, the J end by 8 bases, with 25 bases between. Germline CDR1 reads SGHAT; CDR2 reads FQDESV (reference sequence). The CDR3 length is 17 residues. DNA for the CDR3: TGTGCCAGCAGCCCCTTGCCGGGGACATCCTTTAAAGATGAGCAGTTCTTC. This gives the protein CASSPLPGTSFKDEQFF.

The V call is TRBV4-1, the J call TRBJ1-1; no firm D call. Trimming pared 0 bases from V and 11 bases from J, leaving 16 bases between. The germline CDR1 and CDR2 sequences are MGHRA and YSYEKL. The CDR3 length is 14 residues. This CDR3 reads CASSQDWVRSSAFF. The CDR3 DNA reads TGCGCCAGCAGCCAAGATTGGGTTCGTAGTTCGGCTTTCTTT.

The gene calls are TRBV19 and TRBJ1-5; tentatively, D is TRBD1 (5 bases). The CDR3 has 16 residues. CDR1 and CDR2 from the germline V gene are LNHDA and SQIVND (reference sequence). Deletions cut 2 bases from V and 2 bases from J, with 13 bases between. The CDR3 DNA follows: TGTGCCAGTAGTATACTGGGCAGGGTGGGCAATCAGCCCCAGCATTTT. Translation: CASSILGRVGNQPQHF.